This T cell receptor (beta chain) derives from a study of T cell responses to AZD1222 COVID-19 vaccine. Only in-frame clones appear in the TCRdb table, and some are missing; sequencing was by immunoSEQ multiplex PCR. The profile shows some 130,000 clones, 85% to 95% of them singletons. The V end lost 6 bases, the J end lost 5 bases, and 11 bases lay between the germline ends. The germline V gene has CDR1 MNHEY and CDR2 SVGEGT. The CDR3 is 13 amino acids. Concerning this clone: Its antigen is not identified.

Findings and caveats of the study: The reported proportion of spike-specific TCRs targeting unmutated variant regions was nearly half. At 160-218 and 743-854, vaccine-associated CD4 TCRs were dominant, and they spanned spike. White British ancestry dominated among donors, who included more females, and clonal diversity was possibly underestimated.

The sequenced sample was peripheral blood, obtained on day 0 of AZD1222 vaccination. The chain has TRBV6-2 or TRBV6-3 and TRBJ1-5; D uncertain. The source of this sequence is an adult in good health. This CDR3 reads CASRYEDYQPQHF. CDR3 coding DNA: TGTGCCAGCAGATACGAAGACTATCAGCCCCAGCATTTT.